The 32 T cell receptor beta chains in this list originate from one sample, sequenced in a study of blood T cell repertoires in COVID-19. The table came from immunoSEQ multiplex PCR; TCRdb's copy has only in-frame clones and leaves some out. The sample shows 65,000 to 85,000 clones, 88% of them seen only once. What was sequenced was peripheral blood. Receptor source: a human donor in a cohort sampled during active COVID-19.

A single count supports this clone. The gene calls are TRBV30 and TRBJ1-5; 8 bases match TRBD1. V shed 3 bases and J 2 bases; nucleotides not matched to a gene: 3. Germline V gene sequence: CDR1 GTSNPN, CDR2 SVGIG (reference sequence). This CDR3 is built from 14 residues. This chain's CDR3 is CAWSRGLGNQPQHF. The CDR3 DNA is TGTGCCTGGAGCAGGGGGCTCGGCAATCAGCCCCAGCATTTT.

The chain has TRBV4-1 and TRBJ2-3; 14 positions match TRBD2. Trimming removed 3 bases from V and 8 bases from J; junction bases left unmatched: 13. This CDR3 region has 18 residues. Germline CDR1 is MGHRA and CDR2 is YSYEKL. Written as DNA, the CDR3 is TGCGCCAGCAGCCAGAACTCGGGACTAGCGGGAGTCCTTGGTACGCAGTATTTT. This translates into CASSQNSGLAGVLGTQYF.

This clone was found once. J is TRBJ1-1 and V is TRBV14; TRBD1 might be the D (5 bases). Trimming removed 1 base at V and 5 bases at J, with 8 bases between. The CDR3 runs 13 residues. In germline, CDR1 is SGHDN, CDR2 FVKESK. CDR3 in amino acids: CASSQGRGTEAFF. CDR3 sequence (DNA): TGTGCCAGCAGCCAAGGCCGGGGGACTGAAGCTTTCTTT.

The chain joins TRBV12-3 or TRBV12-4 to TRBJ2-1; D perhaps matches TRBD2 (6 bases). V was trimmed by 7 bases and J by 4 bases, leaving 11 bases between them. The CDR3 is 13 amino acids. CDR3 in DNA: TGTGCCAGCAATCGGGACTTTTACAATGAGCAGTTCTTC. Encoded protein: CASNRDFYNEQFF.

On this clone itself: This CDR3 is also generated by other DNA sequences in the sample. The chain joins TRBV7-9 to TRBJ2-6, with D perhaps matching TRBD2 (6 bases). Germline V gene data show CDR1 as SEHNR and CDR2 as FQNEAQ (reference sequence). The CDR3 has 15 amino acids. The V and J ends lost 3 bases and 0 bases respectively, with 6 bases between them. The CDR3 nucleotides are TGTGCCAGCAGCTTGGGGGGCTCTGGGGCCAACGTCCTGACTTTC. Translation gives CASSLGGSGANVLTF.

The genes are TRBV6-2 or TRBV6-3 and TRBJ1-2; 8 nucleotides line up with TRBD1. Looked up from germline, CDR1 is MNHEY and CDR2 is SVGEGT. V shed 5 bases and J 4 bases; nucleotides not matched to a gene: 9. CDR3 size: 15 residues. The CDR3 DNA reads TGTGCCAGCAGTGTCGGGACAGGCTTTAGCTATGGCTACACCTTC. Amino acids: CASSVGTGFSYGYTF.

J is TRBJ1-6 and V is TRBV28; D not resolved. V lost 2 bases to trimming and J lost 10 bases, with 9 bases between them. The CDR3 sequence is 13 residues long. Germline V CDR1 and CDR2: MDHEN, SYDVKM. This chain's CDR3 is CASSLLAGSPLHF. Here the CDR3 DNA reads TGTGCCAGCAGTTTACTCGCGGGATCACCCCTCCACTTT.

For the CDR3, the DNA is TGTGCCAGCAGCCAAGGCCCTGGCGGGGGGTTTGCGCAGTACTTC. Translating it yields CASSQGPGGGFAQYF. The chain links TRBV3-1 (or the pseudogene TRBV3-2) to TRBJ2-7; 8 bases line up with TRBD2. With 1 base clipped from V and 9 bases from J, the junction kept 11 bases outside the gene matches. CDR1 and CDR2 (germline): LGHDT, YNNKEL (reference sequence). This CDR3 contains 15 residues.

The chain joins TRBV2 to TRBJ2-3, with 11 bases aligning to TRBD2. The germline gives CDR1 SNHLY, CDR2 FYNNEI. CDR3 length equals 16 residues. The trim removed 7 bases at V and 2 bases at J, leaving 8 bases unmatched. The CDR3: CASIPMTSGATDTQYF. In nucleotides, the CDR3 is TGTGCCAGCATTCCCATGACTAGCGGGGCCACAGATACGCAGTATTTT.

The V call is TRBV5-1, the J call TRBJ1-5; no clear D gene. Trimming took 3 bases from V and 2 from J, leaving 6 bases between them. CDR3 length: 13 amino acids. From germline, CDR1 is SGHRS and CDR2 YFSETQ. CDR3: CASSYGGNQPQHF. The CDR3 DNA reads as TGCGCCAGCAGCTACGGGGGCAATCAGCCCCAGCATTTT.

This sequence joins TRBV19 and TRBJ2-3; weak D call: TRBD1 (5 bases). This CDR3 is 14 amino acids long. Germline lookup yields CDR1 LNHDA and CDR2 SQIVND (reference sequence). Trimming took off 10 bases at V and 0 bases at J, with 14 bases between the two ends. The DNA of the CDR3 is TGTGCCACCAGTAGGAGACAGAGCACAGATACGCAGTATTTT. This encodes CATSRRQSTDTQYF. Full variable domain (outside the CDR3, taken from reference TRBV19 and TRBJ2-3): DGGITQSPKYLFRKEGQNVTLSCEQNLNHDAMYWYRQDPGQGLRLIYYSQIVNDFQKGDIAEGYSVSREKKESFPLTVTSAQKNPTAFYLCATSRRQSTDTQYFGPGTRLTVL.

Concerning this clone itself: This clone may be a read error of a much larger clone one base away. This rearrangement joins TRBV6-6 to TRBJ1-1; D is uncertain. Germline assignment: CDR1 MNHNY and CDR2 SVGAGI (reference sequence). V lost 2 bases and J lost 7, with 5 bases in between. The CDR3 is made up of 11 amino acids. The CDR3 region has the DNA TGTGCCAGCAGTTACGGCAGTGAAGCTTTCTTT. It translates to CASSYGSEAFF.

This clone was picked up many times. The rearrangement uses TRBV7-8 and TRBJ2-7; 11 positions agree with TRBD2. The length of the CDR3 is 16 residues. Germline CDR1 and CDR2: SGHVS and FQNEAQ. The V and J ends lost 5 bases and 0 bases, in that order; junction bases with no gene match: 6. DNA of the CDR3: TGTGCCAGCAGCGTATACACTAGCGGGAGCTCCTACGAGCAGTACTTC. Translating it yields CASSVYTSGSSYEQYF.

The J gene is TRBJ2-7, the V gene TRBV3-1 (or the pseudogene TRBV3-2); the D gene is possibly TRBD2 (5 bases). V shed 0 bases and J shed 0 bases, with 15 bases lying between them. The CDR3 spans 17 residues. Germline values: CDR1 LGHDT, CDR2 YNNKEL (reference sequence). Here the CDR3 reads CASSQEFCEGPSYEQYF. In DNA, the CDR3 is TGTGCCAGCAGCCAAGAATTTTGCGAGGGCCCCTCCTACGAGCAGTACTTC.

This clone was seen only once. The J gene is TRBJ1-1, the V gene TRBV5-8; D not resolved. The CDR3 runs to 16 residues. Trimming cost V 6 bases and J 3 bases, with 21 bases left between them. CDR1 and CDR2 (germline): SGHTS, YDEGEE. The CDR3 protein is CASTLRGSGFYTEAFF. The CDR3 DNA is TGTGCCAGCACCCTTCGGGGAAGTGGGTTTTACACTGAAGCTTTCTTT.

V usage is TRBV7-9 and J usage is TRBJ2-7; TRBD2 matches at 15 bases. Germline lookup yields CDR1 SEHNR and CDR2 FQNEAQ (reference sequence). Unmatched junction bases numbered 14, after V lost 5 bases and J lost 3 bases. The CDR3 extends over 19 amino acids. The CDR3 here is CASSHAPGTSGRYGYEQYF. The CDR3 region has the DNA TGTGCCAGCAGCCACGCTCCCGGGACTAGCGGGAGGTACGGCTACGAGCAGTACTTC.

The table lists this clone with a few counts. The chain recombines TRBV7-9 with TRBJ2-2; no clear D. This CDR3 is 14 amino acids long. Germline CDR1 is SEHNR and CDR2 is FQNEAQ (reference sequence). The germline V and J ends were trimmed by 6 bases and 4 bases, with 12 bases remaining between them. The CDR3 bases are TGTGCCAGCAGTCATCACTATAGCACCGGGGAGCTGTTTTTT. As protein: CASSHHYSTGELFF.

This clone was counted a few times. CDR3: CASSLPGTGDSPLHF. The CDR3 DNA reads as TGTGCCAGCAGCTTACCCGGGACAGGGGATTCACCCCTCCACTTT. The V and J genes are TRBV5-4 and TRBJ1-6, with 10 bases fitting TRBD1. CDR1 is SGHNT, CDR2 YYREEE, per germline (reference sequence). This CDR3 comprises 15 residues. Unmatched junction bases numbered 4, after V lost 2 bases and J lost 8 bases.

The genes are TRBV28 and TRBJ1-5; D is uncertain. Germline lookup yields CDR1 MDHEN and CDR2 SYDVKM. The CDR3 extends over 11 amino acids. V was trimmed by 4 bases and J by 10 bases, leaving 8 bases between them. CDR3 amino acids: CASSWAGPQHF. The CDR3, as DNA: TGTGCCAGCAGTTGGGCTGGTCCCCAGCATTTT.

The gene calls are TRBV7-8 and TRBJ2-2, with 7 bases fitting TRBD1. The CDR3 runs to 14 residues. V was pared by 5 bases and J by 5 bases, with 5 bases of the junction left unmatched. Germline CDR1 reads SGHVS; CDR2 reads FQNEAQ. CDR3 sequence (DNA): TGTGCCAGCAGCCCAGGGGGTCAGACCGGGGAGCTGTTTTTT. Translation: CASSPGGQTGELFF.

The rearrangement joins TRBV24-1 to TRBJ2-5; no clear D. CDR1 KGHDR and CDR2 SFDVKD come from the germline V gene. The CDR3 is 12 amino acids. V was trimmed by 1 base and J by 8 bases, leaving 7 bases between them. The CDR3, as DNA: TGTGCCACCAGTGATTTCGGTGGTACCCAGTACTTC. As protein: CATSDFGGTQYF.

The chain is built from TRBV18 and TRBJ1-4, with 11 bases aligning to TRBD1. Per germline, CDR1 KGHSH and CDR2 LQKENI. The V gene end was trimmed by 2 bases and the J gene end by 0 bases; junction bases not matched to a gene: 8. The CDR3 covers 19 residues. Here the CDR3 reads CASSPSRTGGRATNEKLFF. The CDR3 region has the DNA TGTGCCAGCTCACCATCCCGGACAGGGGGCCGAGCAACTAATGAAAAACTGTTTTTT.

The chain joins TRBV28 to TRBJ2-7; 8 nucleotides agree with TRBD2. The V gene's germline CDR1 is MDHEN and CDR2 SYDVKM. This CDR3 comprises 14 residues. V lost 3 bases, J lost 3 bases, and 4 bases stayed unmatched. The CDR3 region has the DNA TGTGCCAGCAGTTTCGGCCTAGCGGGCTACGAGCAGTACTTC. This encodes CASSFGLAGYEQYF. Together with reference TRBV28 and TRBJ2-7, the CDR3 gives the full variable domain: DVKVTQSSRYLVKRTGEKVFLECVQDMDHENMFWYRQDPGLGLRLIYFSYDVKMKEKGDIPEGYSVSREKKERFSLILESASTNQTSMYLCASSFGLAGYEQYFGPGTRLTVT.

The CDR3 DNA follows: TGTGCCAGCAGCCCCGACTGGGCGGGCTCACCCCTCCACTTT. It encodes CASSPDWAGSPLHF. The rearrangement uses TRBV7-9 and TRBJ1-6; D gene ambiguous. The CDR3 contains 14 residues. Trimming shortened V by 5 bases and J by 10 bases, and 15 bases separated the two germline ends. CDR1 is SEHNR, CDR2 FQNEAQ, per germline (reference sequence).

The chain is built from TRBV9 and TRBJ1-1; TRBD1 agrees at 11 bases. Germline-derived CDR1 and CDR2 are SGDLS and YYNGEE. V was pared by 3 bases and J by 5 bases, with 3 bases of the junction left unmatched. The CDR3 is 14 amino acids. Here the CDR3 DNA reads TGTGCCAGCAGCGGGGACAGGGGGAGAACTGAAGCTTTCTTT. Translating gives CASSGDRGRTEAFF.

The chain recombines TRBV6-5 with TRBJ2-4, with D perhaps TRBD1 (6 bases). In germline, CDR1 is MNHEY, CDR2 SVGAGI. V was pared by 6 bases and J by 8 bases, with 8 bases between. The CDR3 runs to 11 residues. For the CDR3, the DNA is TGTGCCAGCAGCCACAGGGACATTCAGTACTTC. Its translation is CASSHRDIQYF.

The gene calls are TRBV19 and TRBJ1-4, with 10 positions matching TRBD1. Germline trimming cut 7 bases from V and 7 bases from J; bases unmatched to any gene: 3. The CDR3 runs 13 residues. The germline V gene encodes CDR1 LNHDA and CDR2 SQIVND (reference sequence). CDR3 protein: CASNDRGREKLFF. The CDR3, as DNA: TGTGCCAGTAACGACAGGGGGCGTGAAAAACTGTTTTTT. Supplemented by reference TRBV19 and TRBJ1-4, the full variable domain reads DGGITQSPKYLFRKEGQNVTLSCEQNLNHDAMYWYRQDPGQGLRLIYYSQIVNDFQKGDIAEGYSVSREKKESFPLTVTSAQKNPTAFYLCASNDRGREKLFFGSGTQLSVL.

CDR3 loop: CASSRRPLARSVATGTGRDIQYF. The CDR3 DNA sequence: TGTGCCAGCAGCCGCCGGCCCTTAGCGCGGTCGGTGGCCACCGGGACAGGGAGGGACATTCAGTACTTC. This chain uses TRBV7-8 with TRBJ2-4; 9 nucleotides align to TRBD1. Germline V gives CDR1 SGHVS, CDR2 FQNEAQ. The CDR3 sequence is 23 residues long. V lost 5 bases and J lost 8; bases outside the gene matches: 34.

The rearrangement links TRBV7-9 to TRBJ2-2, with TRBD2 matching over 8 bases. Germline V gene lookup returns CDR1 SEHNR and CDR2 FQNEAQ (reference sequence). The CDR3 is 18 amino acids. After removal of 5 bases from V and 3 bases from J, the junction contained 14 bases not matched to a gene. The CDR3 DNA reads as TGTGCCAGCAGCCCCCGAGGGGGGCTAGCGGGTTACACCGGGGAGCTGTTTTTT. The encoded protein is CASSPRGGLAGYTGELFF. The entire variable domain, with the rest obtained from reference TRBV7-9 and TRBJ2-2, is as follows: DTGVSQNPRHKITKRGQNVTFRCDPISEHNRLYWYRQTLGQGPEFLTYFQNEAQLEKSRLLSDRFSAERPKGSFSTLEIQRTEQGDSAMYLCASSPRGGLAGYTGELFFGEGSRLTVL.

The rearrangement joins TRBV4-1 to TRBJ1-1; D gene unclear. Germline assignment: CDR1 MGHRA and CDR2 YSYEKL. Trimming removed 0 bases at V and 2 bases at J, with 10 bases between. The CDR3 contains 15 residues. The CDR3 sequence is CASSQDQPGNTEAFF. The CDR3 nucleotides read TGCGCCAGCAGCCAAGACCAGCCGGGTAACACTGAAGCTTTCTTT.

The chain employs TRBV28 and TRBJ1-2; 7 bases map to TRBD1. This CDR3 is 14 amino acids long. V trimming: 3 bases; J trimming: 8 bases; junction bases outside the gene matches: 9. CDR1 and CDR2 from the germline V gene are MDHEN and SYDVKM. The CDR3 DNA sequence: TGTGCCAGCAGTTTCAATAGGGGGCTGCGAGGCTACACCTTC. Protein sequence: CASSFNRGLRGYTF.

The chain employs TRBV18 and TRBJ2-7; 8 bases are shared with TRBD2. Germline V gene data show CDR1 as KGHSH and CDR2 as LQKENI. The CDR3 runs 16 residues. The junction had 9 bases not matched to a gene; V was cut back by 3 bases and J by 2 bases. CDR3 in DNA: TGTGCCAGCTCACCCGTCTGGCGGGAGGACGCCTACGAGCAGTACTTC. It translates to CASSPVWREDAYEQYF.